A selection of T cell receptor beta chains follows, all from one sample in a study of cytomegalovirus exposure and HLA in healthy donors. Repertoires were generated with immunoSEQ multiplex PCR, while TCRdb's copy carries only in-frame clones and drops some. The repertoire holds some 170,000 clones, over 60% seen once, with approximately 1.6% in the top ten. Specimen: PBMCs. All receptors come from a woman in her thirties in good health and CMV-seronegative. Each CDR3 is given with its conserved first and last residue. Fields, in order: clone size, V gene, J gene, D gene, CDR3 protein, CDR3 DNA. A D gene is named only where the DNA matches it firmly. Some rows have no size entry. The others give once, few or many, or a class for an expanded clone.

few	TRBV5-1	TRBJ2-5	-	CASSLTTSQETQYF	TGCGCCAGCAGCTTAACGACAAGTCAAGAGACCCAGTACTTC
once	TRBV5-1	TRBJ2-1	-	CASSSDTEGSGINEQFF	TGCGCCAGCAGCTCGGACACGGAGGGATCGGGGATTAATGAGCAGTTCTTC
once	TRBV11-2	TRBJ1-6	-	CASSLGRISPLHF	TGTGCCAGCAGCTTAGGGCGGATCTCACCCCTCCACTTT
-	TRBV18	TRBJ2-7	-	CASSPRGRVYEQYF	TGTGCCAGCTCACCACGGGGCCGAGTCTACGAGCAGTACTTC
-	TRBV7-9	TRBJ1-2	-	CASSLPANYGYTF	TGTGCCAGCAGCCTCCCAGCTAACTATGGCTACACCTTC
many	TRBV6-5	TRBJ1-3	-	CASSYGQTGNTIYF	TGTGCCAGCAGTTACGGGCAGACTGGAAACACCATATATTTT
-	TRBV12-2	TRBJ1-6	-	CASRLGLSNSPLHF	TGTGCAAGTCGCTTGGGGCTCAGTAATTCACCCCTCCACTTT
-	TRBV18	TRBJ2-7	TRBD1	CASSIGTGTYEQYF	TGTGCCAGCTCAATAGGGACAGGGACCTACGAGCAGTACTTC
-	TRBV9	TRBJ2-7	TRBD2	CASSAYDYTSGRALQYF	TGTGCCAGCAGCGCCTACGACTATACTAGCGGGAGGGCTCTCCAGTACTTC
-	TRBV15	TRBJ2-1	TRBD2	CATSRGTSGAYNEQFF	TGTGCCACCAGCAGAGGGACTAGCGGGGCTTACAATGAGCAGTTCTTC
-	TRBV2	TRBJ1-2	-	CATNRVFQGNYGYTF	TGTGCCACAAACAGGGTGTTTCAGGGAAACTATGGCTACACCTTC
few	TRBV15	TRBJ2-7	-	CATSRYYRDPREQYF	TGTGCCACCAGCAGATATTACAGGGATCCACGGGAGCAGTACTTC
-	TRBV6-1	TRBJ1-1	TRBD1	CASRNQGAGEAFF	TGTGCCAGCAGGAACCAGGGGGCAGGTGAAGCTTTCTTT
few	TRBV21-1	TRBJ2-7	-	CASSKGASGTFSYEQYF	TGTGCCAGCAGCAAAGGAGCTAGCGGGACTTTTTCCTACGAGCAGTACTTC
-	TRBV15	TRBJ1-5	-	CATSRAQGLNQPQHF	TGTGCCACCAGCAGAGCCCAGGGGCTCAATCAGCCCCAGCATTTT
-	TRBV6-5	TRBJ1-5	-	CASSYGGDSNQPQHF	TGTGCCAGCAGTTACGGAGGGGATAGCAATCAGCCCCAGCATTTT
-	TRBV7-9	TRBJ1-4	-	CASSPGTSNEKLFF	TGTGCCAGCAGCCCCGGGACTTCGAATGAAAAACTGTTTTTT
-	TRBV9	TRBJ1-1	-	CASRGRDGTEAFF	TGTGCCAGCCGGGGGAGGGATGGCACTGAAGCTTTCTTT
-	TRBV20-1	TRBJ1-3	-	CSAIKGNTIYF	TGCAGTGCTATCAAAGGAAACACCATATATTTT
-	TRBV28	TRBJ1-2	TRBD1	CASSITGGARYGYTF	TGTGCCAGCAGTATCACAGGGGGCGCGCGATATGGCTACACCTTC
-	TRBV9	TRBJ2-7	TRBD2	CASSPWGGEGYEQYF	TGTGCCAGCAGCCCCTGGGGGGGAGAGGGATACGAGCAGTACTTC
-	TRBV7-2	TRBJ2-7	TRBD1	CASSPGQANLYYEQYF	TGTGCCAGCAGCCCGGGACAGGCGAACCTCTACTACGAGCAGTACTTC
-	TRBV7-2	TRBJ1-3	TRBD1	CASSPQTGRGNTIYF	TGTGCCAGCAGCCCACAGACAGGGAGGGGAAACACCATATATTTT
-	TRBV11-2	TRBJ1-3	-	CASSFPVQGYGSGNTIYF	TGTGCCAGCAGCTTCCCCGTACAGGGTTACGGCTCTGGAAACACCATATATTTT
-	TRBV6-4	TRBJ2-1	TRBD2	CASSGGLAGSNEQFF	TGTGCCAGCAGTGGTGGGCTAGCGGGAAGCAATGAGCAGTTCTTC
-	TRBV9	TRBJ2-4	TRBD2	CASSVGGTSSGGFMNIQYF	TGTGCCAGCAGCGTAGGGGGGACTAGCTCGGGAGGGTTTATGAACATTCAGTACTTC
-	TRBV28	TRBJ2-1	TRBD1	CASSGTGGNEQFF	TGTGCCAGCAGCGGGACAGGGGGCAATGAGCAGTTCTTC
-	TRBV5-6	TRBJ1-2	-	CASSLSGGREYGYTF	TGTGCCAGCAGCTTGTCGGGGGGGCGGGAGTATGGCTACACCTTC
-	TRBV10-3	TRBJ2-3	TRBD2	CAISESTSGYSTDTQYF	TGTGCCATCAGTGAGTCAACTAGCGGGTATAGCACAGATACGCAGTATTTT
-	TRBV9	TRBJ1-1	TRBD1	CASSVFAGGSTEAFF	TGTGCCAGCAGCGTTTTCGCAGGGGGCAGCACTGAAGCTTTCTTT
-	TRBV27	TRBJ1-1	TRBD1	CASNQGGNTEAFF	TGTGCCAGCAACCAAGGGGGCAACACTGAAGCTTTCTTT
-	TRBV19	TRBJ1-2	-	CASTPTTGGASGYTF	TGTGCCAGTACCCCCACGACGGGGGGCGCGTCTGGCTACACCTTC
-	TRBV6-6	TRBJ2-7	TRBD2	CASSYVQGLKYEQYF	TGTGCCAGCAGTTACGTGCAGGGACTAAAATACGAGCAGTACTTC
-	TRBV14	TRBJ2-7	TRBD2	CASSPYSGGSYEQYF	TGTGCCAGCAGCCCTTATAGCGGGGGATCCTACGAGCAGTACTTC
-	TRBV5-1	TRBJ1-1	TRBD1	CASSPGQGQAFF	TGCGCCAGCAGCCCAGGACAGGGGCAAGCTTTCTTT